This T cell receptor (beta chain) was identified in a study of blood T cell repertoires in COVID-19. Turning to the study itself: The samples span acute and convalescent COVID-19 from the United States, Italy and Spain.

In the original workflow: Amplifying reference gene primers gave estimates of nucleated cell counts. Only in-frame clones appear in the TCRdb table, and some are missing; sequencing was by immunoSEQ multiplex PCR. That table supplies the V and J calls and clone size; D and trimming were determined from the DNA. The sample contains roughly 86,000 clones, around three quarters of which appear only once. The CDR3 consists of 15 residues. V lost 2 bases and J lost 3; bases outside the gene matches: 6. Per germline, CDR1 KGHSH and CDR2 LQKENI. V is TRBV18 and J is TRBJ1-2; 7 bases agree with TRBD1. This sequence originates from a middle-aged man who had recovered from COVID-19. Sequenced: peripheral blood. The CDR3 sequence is CASSPGAGQHYGYTF. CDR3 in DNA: TGTGCCAGCTCACCAGGGGCGGGACAGCACTATGGCTACACCTTC.